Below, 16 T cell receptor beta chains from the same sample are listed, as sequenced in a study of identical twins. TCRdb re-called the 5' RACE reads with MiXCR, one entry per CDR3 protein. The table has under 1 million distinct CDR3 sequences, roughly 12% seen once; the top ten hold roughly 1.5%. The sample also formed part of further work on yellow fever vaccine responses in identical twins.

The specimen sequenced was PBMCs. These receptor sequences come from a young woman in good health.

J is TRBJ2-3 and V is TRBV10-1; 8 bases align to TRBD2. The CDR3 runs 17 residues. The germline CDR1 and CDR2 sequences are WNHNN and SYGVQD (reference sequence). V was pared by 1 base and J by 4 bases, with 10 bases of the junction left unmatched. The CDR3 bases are TGCGCCAGCAGTGAGTTCCTGACGGCGGGGGGTGCAGATACGCAGTATTTT. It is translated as CASSEFLTAGGADTQYF.

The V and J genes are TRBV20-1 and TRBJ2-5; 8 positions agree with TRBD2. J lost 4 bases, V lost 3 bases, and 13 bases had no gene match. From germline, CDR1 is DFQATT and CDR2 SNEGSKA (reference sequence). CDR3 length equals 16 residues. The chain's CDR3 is CSASVAGGLLPETQYF. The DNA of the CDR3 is TGCAGTGCTAGTGTTGCGGGGGGACTTCTCCCAGAGACCCAGTACTTC.

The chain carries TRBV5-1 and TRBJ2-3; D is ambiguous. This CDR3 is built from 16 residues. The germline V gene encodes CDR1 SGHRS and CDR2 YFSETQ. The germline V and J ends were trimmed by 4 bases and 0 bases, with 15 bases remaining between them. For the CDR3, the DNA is TGCGCCAGCAGCCCGCCCACACAAGAAAGCACAGATACGCAGTATTTT. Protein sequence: CASSPPTQESTDTQYF.

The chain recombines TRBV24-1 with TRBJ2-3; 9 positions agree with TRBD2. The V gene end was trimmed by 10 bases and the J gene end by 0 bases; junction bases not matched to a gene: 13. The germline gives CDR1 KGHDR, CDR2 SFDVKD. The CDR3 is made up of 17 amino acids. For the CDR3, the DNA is TGTGCCACGGAAGCGGGAGGCCTAACCCCTAGCACAGATACGCAGTATTTT. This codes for CATEAGGLTPSTDTQYF.

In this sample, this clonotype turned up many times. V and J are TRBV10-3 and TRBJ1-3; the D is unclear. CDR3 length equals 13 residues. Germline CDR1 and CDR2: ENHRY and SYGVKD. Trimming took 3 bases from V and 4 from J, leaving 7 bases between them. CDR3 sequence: CAISDIFGNTIYF. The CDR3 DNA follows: TGTGCCATCAGTGACATCTTCGGAAACACCATATATTTT.

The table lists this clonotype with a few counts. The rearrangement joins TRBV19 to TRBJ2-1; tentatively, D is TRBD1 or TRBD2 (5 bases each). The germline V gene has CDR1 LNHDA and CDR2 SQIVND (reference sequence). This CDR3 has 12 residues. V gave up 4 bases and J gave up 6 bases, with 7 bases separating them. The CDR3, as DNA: TGTGCCAGTAGTACCGGGGCCAATGAGCAGTTCTTC. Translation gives CASSTGANEQFF.

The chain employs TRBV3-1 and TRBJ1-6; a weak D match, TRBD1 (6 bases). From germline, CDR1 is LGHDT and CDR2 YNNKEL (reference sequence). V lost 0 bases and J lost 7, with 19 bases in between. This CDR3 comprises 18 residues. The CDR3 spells CASSQDRPAGGPNSPLHF. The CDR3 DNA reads TGTGCCAGCAGCCAAGACCGGCCCGCCGGGGGGCCGAATTCACCCCTCCACTTT.

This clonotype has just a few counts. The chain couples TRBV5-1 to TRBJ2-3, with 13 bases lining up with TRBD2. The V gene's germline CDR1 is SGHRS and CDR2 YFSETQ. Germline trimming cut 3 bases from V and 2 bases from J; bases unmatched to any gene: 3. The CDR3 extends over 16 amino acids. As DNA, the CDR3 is TGCGCCAGCAGCTCAGGGACTAGCGGGGTCACAGATACGCAGTATTTT. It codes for CASSSGTSGVTDTQYF.

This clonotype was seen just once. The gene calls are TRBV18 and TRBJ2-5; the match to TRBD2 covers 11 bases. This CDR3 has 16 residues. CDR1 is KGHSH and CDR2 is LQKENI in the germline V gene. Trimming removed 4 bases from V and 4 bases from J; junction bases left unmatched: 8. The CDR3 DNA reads TGTGCCAGCTCACGGGGGACTAGCGGCCCCCCAGAGACCCAGTACTTC. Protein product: CASSRGTSGPPETQYF. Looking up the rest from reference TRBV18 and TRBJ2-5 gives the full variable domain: NAGVMQNPRHLVRRRGQEARLRCSPMKGHSHVYWYRQLPEEGLKFMVYLQKENIIDESGMPKERFSAEFPKEGPSILRIQQVVRGDSAAYFCASSRGTSGPPETQYFGPGTRLLVL.

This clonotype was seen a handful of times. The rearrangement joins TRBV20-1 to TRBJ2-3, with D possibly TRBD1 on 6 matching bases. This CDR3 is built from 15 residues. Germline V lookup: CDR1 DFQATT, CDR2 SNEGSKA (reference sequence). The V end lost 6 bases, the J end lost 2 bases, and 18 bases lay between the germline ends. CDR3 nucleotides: TGCAGTGCCACTCATCCAGGGGCAACCACAGATACGCAGTATTTT. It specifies CSATHPGATTDTQYF.

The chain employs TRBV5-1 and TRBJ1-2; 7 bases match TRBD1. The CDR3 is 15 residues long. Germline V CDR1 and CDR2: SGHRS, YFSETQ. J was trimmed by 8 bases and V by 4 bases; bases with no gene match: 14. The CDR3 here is CASSAIPGQSRGYTF. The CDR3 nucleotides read TGCGCCAGCAGCGCGATACCGGGACAGTCGAGGGGCTACACCTTC.

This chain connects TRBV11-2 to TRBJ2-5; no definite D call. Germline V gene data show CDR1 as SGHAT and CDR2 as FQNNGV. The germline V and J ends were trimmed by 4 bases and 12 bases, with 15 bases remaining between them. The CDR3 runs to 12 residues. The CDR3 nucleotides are TGTGCCAGCAGCTACGGCCCCGATGTTGAGTACTTC. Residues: CASSYGPDVEYF.

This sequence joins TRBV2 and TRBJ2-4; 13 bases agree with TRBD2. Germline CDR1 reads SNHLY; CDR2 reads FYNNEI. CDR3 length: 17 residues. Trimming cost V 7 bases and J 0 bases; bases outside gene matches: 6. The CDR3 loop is CASNGLAGVSAKNIQYF. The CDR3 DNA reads TGTGCCAGCAACGGACTAGCGGGAGTATCAGCCAAAAACATTCAGTACTTC. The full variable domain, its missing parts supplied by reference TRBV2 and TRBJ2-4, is EPEVTQTPSHQVTQMGQEVILRCVPISNHLYFYWYRQILGQKVEFLVSFYNNEISEKSEIFDDQFSVERPDGSNFTLKIRSTKLEDSAMYFCASNGLAGVSAKNIQYFGAGTRLSVL.

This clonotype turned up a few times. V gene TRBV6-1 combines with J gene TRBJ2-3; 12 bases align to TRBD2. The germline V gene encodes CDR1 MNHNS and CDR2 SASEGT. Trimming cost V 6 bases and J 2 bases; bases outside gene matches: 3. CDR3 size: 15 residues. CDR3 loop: CASRGLAGPTDTQYF. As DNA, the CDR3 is TGTGCCAGCAGAGGACTAGCGGGGCCCACAGATACGCAGTATTTT.

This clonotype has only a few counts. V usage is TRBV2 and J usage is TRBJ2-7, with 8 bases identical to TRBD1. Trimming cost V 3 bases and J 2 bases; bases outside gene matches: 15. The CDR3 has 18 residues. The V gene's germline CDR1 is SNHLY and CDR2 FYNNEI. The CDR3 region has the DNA TGTGCCAGCAGTGAGGATATGGGGTATGGGACAGGAACCTACGAGCAGTACGTC. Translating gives CASSEDMGYGTGTYEQYV.

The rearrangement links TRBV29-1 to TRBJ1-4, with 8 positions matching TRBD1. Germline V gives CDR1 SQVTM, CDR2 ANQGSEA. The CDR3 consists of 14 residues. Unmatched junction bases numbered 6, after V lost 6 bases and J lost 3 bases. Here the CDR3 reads CSVMDRDANEKLFF. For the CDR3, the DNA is TGCAGCGTCATGGACAGGGATGCTAATGAAAAACTGTTTTTT. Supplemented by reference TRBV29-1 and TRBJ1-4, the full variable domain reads SAVISQKPSRDICQRGTSLTIQCQVDSQVTMMFWYRQQPGQSLTLIATANQGSEATYESGFVIDKFPISRPNLTFSTLTVSNMSPEDSSIYLCSVMDRDANEKLFFGSGTQLSVL.